The present T cell receptor (beta chain) was sequenced within a study of CD8+ T cells in alopecia areata. Study-wide background: Tofacitinib was given for 6 to 18 months, then stopped for 6 months.

The ends lost 1 base at V and 7 bases at J; junction bases unmatched: 7. The CDR3 sequence is 15 residues long. Germline lookup yields CDR1 MGHRA and CDR2 YSYEKL. Patients with alopecia areata provided lesional scalp punch biopsies as well as peripheral blood. Study conclusions and caveats: Relative to normal scalp, lesional scalp, especially alopecia totalis/universalis, showed higher clonality. Mice gave a clearer picture of TCR sharing than patients did, possibly for HLA-related reasons.

A few counts support this clone. Its target is unknown. Extracted from the samples, RNA was reverse transcribed into cDNA to serve as the sequencing template. Data came from immunoSEQ multiplex PCR; TCRdb stores just in-frame clones and leaves some out. The table records about 130,000 clones, roughly 61% of them present only once. The specimen comprised CD4+ T cells sorted from blood, sampled at week 0. V usage is TRBV4-1 and J usage is TRBJ2-4; 7 bases align to TRBD1. The sequence came from a human donor with alopecia areata. The CDR3 DNA sequence: TGCGCCAGCAGCCAAGGAACGATCAGGGGGAACATTCAGTACTTC. It is translated as CASSQGTIRGNIQYF.